This record looks at one T cell receptor (beta chain) sequence and its context. These data belong to a study of metastatic and nonmetastatic thyroid tumors. Each patient went into thyroid surgery without having received any treatment. TCRdb re-called clones from the PCR reads using MiXCR. The table records 20,000 to 25,000 clones, approximately 23% of them present only once. CDR3 length: 13 residues. Germline V gene sequence: CDR1 MNHNS, CDR2 SASEGT. Losses at the gene ends were 8 bases for V and 6 bases for J; bases not matched to a gene: 8. The genes are TRBV6-1 and TRBJ2-7, with 9 bases lining up with TRBD1. The sample taken for sequencing was tumor tissue. The sequence came from a female donor with papillary thyroid cancer or a benign thyroid nodule (not recorded which). Some clones in this sample may be carry-over from other donors' samples. In DNA, the CDR3 is TGTGCCAGCTTGGACAGGGGTCGCGGCGAGCAGTACTTC. It is translated as CASLDRGRGEQYF.